Each of the 6 T cell receptor beta chains below was sequenced from the same sample in a study of CD8 T cells in Susac syndrome. RNA was extracted with the RNeasy kit, and a quantity of about 0.45 to 1 ug was reverse transcribed using random hexamers. TCRdb re-called the immunoSEQ multiplex PCR reads with MiXCR, one entry per CDR3 protein. The sample comprises over 150,000 distinct CDR3 sequences, 85% to 95% of which are singletons, and around 0.09% rests with the top ten. Specimen: CD4+ T cells from PBMCs. All receptors derive from a human donor with multiple sclerosis.

About this clonotype itself: The junction departs from germline at one end; a sequencing error may be responsible. The chain uses TRBV7-7 and TRBJ2-1; D remains unclear. Germline V CDR1 and CDR2: SSHAT, FNYEAQ (reference sequence). The CDR3 sequence is 13 residues long. Here the CDR3 DNA reads TGTGCTAGCAGCCCCGGACCTCTCAATGAGCAGTTCTTC. This encodes CASSPGPLNEQFF. The full variable domain, in which reference TRBV7-7 and TRBJ2-1 provide the parts outside the CDR3, is GAGVSQSPRYKVTKRGQDVTLRCDPISSHATLYWYQQALGQGPEFLTYFNYEAQPDKSGLPSDRFSAERPEGSISTLTIQRTEQRDSAMYRCASSPGPLNEQFFGPGTRLTVL.

The V call is TRBV3-1, the J call TRBJ2-3; TRBD2 agrees at 8 bases. The CDR3 is 15 amino acids. Germline trimming cut 2 bases from V and 2 bases from J; bases unmatched to any gene: 3. The V gene's germline CDR1 is LGHDT and CDR2 YNNKEL (reference sequence). The CDR3 protein is CASSQSGGITDTQYF. CDR3 bases: TGTGCCAGCAGCCAAAGCGGGGGAATCACAGATACGCAGTATTTT.

The J gene is TRBJ2-2, the V gene TRBV6-1; D is possibly TRBD1 (6 bases). V lost 7 bases, J lost 7 bases, and 16 bases lay in between. Per the germline V gene, CDR1 is MNHNS and CDR2 is SASEGT. This CDR3 has 14 residues. CDR3 protein: CASTATGMDGELFF. The DNA for the CDR3 is TGTGCCAGCACGGCGACAGGAATGGACGGGGAGCTGTTTTTT.

The V call is TRBV20-1, the J call TRBJ1-1, with D maybe TRBD1 (6 bases). There are 14 residues in the CDR3. The V end was cut by 6 bases, the J end by 5 bases, with 19 bases between. CDR1 DFQATT and CDR2 SNEGSKA come from the germline V gene (reference sequence). This CDR3 reads CSASNTGLFTEAFF. As DNA, the CDR3 is TGCAGTGCGAGCAACACAGGGCTTTTTACTGAAGCTTTCTTT.

The chain couples TRBV2 to TRBJ2-5; maybe TRBD2 (5 bases). This CDR3 has 13 residues. CDR1 is SNHLY, CDR2 FYNNEI, per germline. V shed 6 bases and J shed 4 bases, with 12 bases lying between them. The CDR3 DNA reads TGTGCCAGCAGAGGGTTTGGAGGAGAGACCCAGTACTTC. It is translated as CASRGFGGETQYF.

This chain joins TRBV19 and TRBJ2-2; 7 bases are a match to TRBD2. The ends lost 9 bases at V and 4 bases at J; junction bases unmatched: 11. The CDR3 is 15 residues long. CDR1 and CDR2 from the germline V gene are LNHDA and SQIVND (reference sequence). This CDR3 is CASKTGGTLTGELFF. DNA of the CDR3: TGTGCCAGCAAAACGGGGGGAACCCTCACCGGGGAGCTGTTTTTT.